Below, 21 T cell receptor beta chains from the same sample are listed, as sequenced in a study of blood T cell repertoires in COVID-19 (dated by TCRdb to about 2020). The method behind the library was the immunoSEQ multiplex PCR assay. The table comes from immuneACCESS by way of TCRdb, which keeps in-frame sequences with V and J called. Part of the clones is missing from these tables; in studies checked, under half for an unresolved V gene and the rest for unknown reasons. The sample records about 160,000 clones, about 93% of which are singletons. The ten biggest clones cover roughly 4.8% of the sample. The sequenced material came from peripheral blood. The receptors were sampled from a woman between 50 and 59 years old with acute or convalescent COVID-19.

This chain connects TRBV19 to TRBJ1-2, with 8 positions matching TRBD1. Trimming cost V 5 bases and J 4 bases; bases outside gene matches: 12. CDR1 LNHDA and CDR2 SQIVND come from the germline V gene (reference sequence). The CDR3 contains 16 residues. In nucleotides, the CDR3 is TGTGCCAGTAGTCGGGCCCGGGGACAGGATCCCTATGGCTACACCTTC. This encodes CASSRARGQDPYGYTF.

The sample holds one count of this clone. The chain combines TRBV5-1 with TRBJ2-4; TRBD2 might be the D (5 bases). Trimming shortened V by 5 bases and J by 8 bases, and 20 bases separated the two germline ends. The CDR3 runs to 15 residues. Germline CDR1 is SGHRS and CDR2 is YFSETQ. The CDR3: CASSYTGHEGDIQYF. In nucleotides, the CDR3 is TGCGCCAGCAGTTATACCGGCCATGAGGGAGACATTCAGTACTTC.

This sequence joins TRBV28 and TRBJ2-7; D is possibly TRBD1 (6 bases). The length of the CDR3 is 13 residues. The V end was cut by 3 bases, the J end by 3 bases, with 9 bases between. Germline loops: CDR1 MDHEN, CDR2 SYDVKM. The CDR3 DNA sequence: TGTGCCAGCAGTTTCGGCAGGGGCTACGAGCAGTACTTC. Amino acids: CASSFGRGYEQYF.

This sequence joins TRBV28 and TRBJ2-2; TRBD1 might be the D (5 bases). Between the trimmed V and J ends, which lost 6 bases and 8 bases, there was a span of 16 bases. This CDR3 is 14 amino acids long. CDR1 MDHEN and CDR2 SYDVKM come from the germline V gene. CDR3 loop: CASRPLGASGELFF. The CDR3 region has the DNA TGTGCCAGCAGGCCGCTTGGGGCATCTGGGGAGCTGTTTTTT.

In its sample, this clone was seen a few times. V gene TRBV19 combines with J gene TRBJ1-6; 8 bases line up with TRBD1. Germline V gene sequence: CDR1 LNHDA, CDR2 SQIVND (reference sequence). This CDR3 has 13 residues. The junction had 2 bases not matched to a gene; V was cut back by 5 bases and J by 8 bases. CDR3 sequence reads: CASSAGQDSPLHF. CDR3 coding DNA: TGTGCCAGTAGTGCGGGACAGGATTCACCCCTCCACTTT.

The chain is built from TRBV5-4 and TRBJ2-2; D unresolved. The CDR3 has 12 residues. Germline V gives CDR1 SGHNT, CDR2 YYREEE (reference sequence). The V end was cut by 2 bases, the J end by 6 bases, with 5 bases between. The CDR3 reads CASSFRSGELFF. In DNA form, the CDR3 reads TGTGCCAGCAGCTTCAGGTCCGGGGAGCTGTTTTTT.

The DNA of the CDR3 is TGTGCCAGCAGCTCAGGGGGCCCTGCATTGATTAACACCGGGGAGCTGTTTTTT. Translation: CASSSGGPALINTGELFF. The chain carries TRBV7-2 and TRBJ2-2, with 8 bases aligning to TRBD1. Germline V gives CDR1 SGHTA, CDR2 FQGNSA. The CDR3 is 18 amino acids. The V gene end was trimmed by 4 bases and the J gene end by 2 bases; junction bases not matched to a gene: 12. Full variable domain (rest looked up from reference TRBV7-2 and TRBJ2-2): GAGVSQSPSNKVTEKGKDVELRCDPISGHTALYWYRQSLGQGLEFLIYFQGNSAPDKSGLPSDRFSAERTGGSVSTLTIQRTQQEDSAVYLCASSSGGPALINTGELFFGEGSRLTVL.

V and J are TRBV7-2 and TRBJ1-4; 8 nucleotides align to TRBD1. Trimming took 5 bases from V and 2 from J; bases not matched to a gene: 7. The CDR3 is made up of 16 amino acids. The germline gives CDR1 SGHTA, CDR2 FQGNSA. The CDR3 is CASSVSTGGTNEKLFF. The CDR3 nucleotides read TGTGCCAGCAGCGTATCAACAGGGGGGACTAATGAAAAACTGTTTTTT. Filled out from reference TRBV7-2 and TRBJ1-4, the complete variable domain reads GAGVSQSPSNKVTEKGKDVELRCDPISGHTALYWYRQSLGQGLEFLIYFQGNSAPDKSGLPSDRFSAERTGGSVSTLTIQRTQQEDSAVYLCASSVSTGGTNEKLFFGSGTQLSVL.

The chain uses TRBV4-3 and TRBJ2-1; 16 positions agree with TRBD2. The V and J ends lost 1 base and 6 bases, in that order; junction bases with no gene match: 6. There are 18 residues in the CDR3. CDR1 and CDR2 (germline): LGHNA, YSLEER. This chain's CDR3 is CASSQAGTSGRAFNEQFF. CDR3 nucleotide sequence: TGCGCCAGCAGCCAAGCGGGGACTAGCGGGAGGGCCTTCAATGAGCAGTTCTTC.

This clone was counted between two and nine times. This sequence joins TRBV7-2 and TRBJ1-2; D unresolved. The CDR3 has 12 residues. V was shortened by 5 bases and J by 2 bases, with 6 bases between the two germline ends. Germline loops: CDR1 SGHTA, CDR2 FQGNSA. CDR3 sequence reads: CASSPQNYGYTF. The CDR3 nucleotides are TGTGCCAGCAGCCCCCAGAACTATGGCTACACCTTC. The variable domain in full, with the rest retrieved from reference TRBV7-2 and TRBJ1-2, is GAGVSQSPSNKVTEKGKDVELRCDPISGHTALYWYRQSLGQGLEFLIYFQGNSAPDKSGLPSDRFSAERTGGSVSTLTIQRTQQEDSAVYLCASSPQNYGYTFGSGTRLTVV.

CDR3 sequence: CASSLGTGRNTEAFF. CDR3 DNA: TGTGCCAGCAGCTTAGGCACAGGGAGGAACACTGAAGCTTTCTTT. This chain uses TRBV7-9 with TRBJ1-1, with D maybe TRBD1 (6 bases). Germline assignment: CDR1 SEHNR and CDR2 FQNEAQ (reference sequence). The CDR3 length is 15 residues. Trimming removed 1 base at V and 1 base at J, with 10 bases between.

The chain is built from TRBV28 and TRBJ1-1; unclear D gene. The germline CDR1 and CDR2 sequences are MDHEN and SYDVKM. V shed 3 bases and J shed 4 bases, with 6 bases lying between them. The CDR3 consists of 12 residues. The CDR3: CASSLEGTEAFF. The DNA for the CDR3 is TGTGCCAGCAGTTTGGAGGGCACTGAAGCTTTCTTT. The whole variable domain, remainder taken from reference TRBV28 and TRBJ1-1, is DVKVTQSSRYLVKRTGEKVFLECVQDMDHENMFWYRQDPGLGLRLIYFSYDVKMKEKGDIPEGYSVSREKKERFSLILESASTNQTSMYLCASSLEGTEAFFGQGTRLTVV.

In regard to this clone: One end of the junction varies from germline; a read error may be responsible. The chain links TRBV7-2 to TRBJ2-5, with 8 bases identical to TRBD2. Germline V lookup: CDR1 SGHTA, CDR2 FQGNSA. This CDR3 has 13 residues. The CDR3 DNA reads as TGTGCCAGCAGTCTAGCGGGCCGAGAAGTCTCTGACTTC. Translation: CASSLAGREVSDF.

V is TRBV3-1 (or the pseudogene TRBV3-2) and J is TRBJ2-1; a weak D match, TRBD2 (5 bases). Trimming shortened V by 1 base and J by 12 bases, and 19 bases separated the two germline ends. The CDR3 runs to 15 residues. CDR1 LGHDT and CDR2 YNNKEL come from the germline V gene (reference sequence). CDR3 sequence: CASSQVSGSASGQFF. The CDR3 bases are TGTGCCAGCAGCCAAGTATCTGGGAGCGCGTCTGGGCAGTTCTTC.

This chain links TRBV7-2 with TRBJ2-7; 7 bases map to TRBD2. Per germline, CDR1 SGHTA and CDR2 FQGNSA. V gave up 5 bases and J gave up 6 bases; unmatched junction bases: 13. The CDR3 has 15 residues. CDR3 protein: CASSHRGSRESEQYF. DNA for the CDR3: TGTGCCAGCAGCCATAGGGGTTCGCGGGAGAGCGAGCAGTACTTC.

This chain connects TRBV27 to TRBJ2-2, with 8 bases fitting TRBD1. The trim removed 7 bases at V and 4 bases at J, leaving 8 bases unmatched. This CDR3 contains 15 residues. Germline CDR1 reads MNHEY; CDR2 reads SMNVEV (reference sequence). In nucleotides, the CDR3 is TGTGCCAGCAAACGGACAGGGAAGACCACCGGGGAGCTGTTTTTT. Translating gives CASKRTGKTTGELFF.

CDR3 DNA sequence: TGTGCCAGCAGCCCCCTTAGTGCGGGACAGGGAAAAGAGACCCAGTACTTC. It specifies CASSPLSAGQGKETQYF. This chain connects TRBV28 to TRBJ2-5; TRBD1 matches 9 bases. Losses at the gene ends were 6 bases for V and 3 bases for J; bases not matched to a gene: 14. Looked up from germline, CDR1 is MDHEN and CDR2 is SYDVKM. The CDR3 extends over 17 amino acids.

The chain uses TRBV3-1 (or the pseudogene TRBV3-2) and TRBJ1-1; TRBD1 might be the D (6 bases). Germline CDR1 is LGHDT and CDR2 is YNNKEL (reference sequence). This CDR3 is built from 14 residues. V lost 1 base, J lost 8 bases, and 14 bases lay in between. This CDR3 reads CASSQGRGSAEAFF. The CDR3 DNA is TGTGCCAGCAGCCAAGGAAGGGGGTCCGCCGAAGCTTTCTTT.

The V gene is TRBV18, the J gene TRBJ1-1; 7 bases are a match to TRBD1. The germline V gene has CDR1 KGHSH and CDR2 LQKENI. The CDR3 loop spans 15 amino acids. Trimming at V came to 3 bases and at J to 4 bases, leaving 8 bases not matched to a gene. CDR3 amino acids: CASSPTGQDITEAFF. The CDR3 DNA follows: TGTGCCAGCTCACCGACAGGGCAGGACATCACTGAAGCTTTCTTT. The full variable domain, completed using reference TRBV18 and TRBJ1-1, is NAGVMQNPRHLVRRRGQEARLRCSPMKGHSHVYWYRQLPEEGLKFMVYLQKENIIDESGMPKERFSAEFPKEGPSILRIQQVVRGDSAAYFCASSPTGQDITEAFFGQGTRLTVV.

The chain recombines TRBV28 with TRBJ1-1; D gene unclear. V lost 7 bases and J lost 10, with 22 bases in between. Germline V gene data show CDR1 as MDHEN and CDR2 as SYDVKM. The CDR3 sequence is 14 residues long. CDR3 nucleotides: TGTGCCAGCAATCTTGCCGCGGGTTTATGGGGAGCTTTCTTT. Translated: CASNLAAGLWGAFF.

CDR3 nucleotides: TGTGCCAGCAGCTTACGGGGGGCCGGGGGGTATGGCTACACCTTC. This codes for CASSLRGAGGYGYTF. J is TRBJ1-2 and V is TRBV5-6, with D possibly matching TRBD1 (6 bases). The V end lost 2 bases, the J end lost 5 bases, and 16 bases lay between the germline ends. Germline loops: CDR1 SGHDT, CDR2 YYEEEE. This CDR3 is built from 15 residues.